The TCR beta chain described here comes from a study of neoadjuvant anti-PD-1 for oral cavity cancer. Overall study context: Before surgery, most patients got three to four biweekly 3 mg/kg nivolumab doses.

Patients were newly diagnosed with stage II-IVA oral cavity squamous cell carcinoma without prior systemic or radiation treatment. Study outcomes and limitations: Each response group had just a few patients in TCR analyses.

V lost 1 base and J 0 bases, leaving 8 bases between the germline ends. This CDR3 contains 15 residues. Germline CDR1 and CDR2: SGHRS and YFSETQ. The table came from immunoSEQ multiplex PCR; TCRdb's copy has only in-frame clones and leaves some out. In the table there are 15,000 to 20,000 clones, 72% of which are singletons. Worth noting for this clone: The antigen is not known.

The receptor's source is a person aged 40-85 years with oral cavity squamous cell carcinoma. This material consisted of PBMCs, taken before nivolumab (anti-PD-1) treatment. The gene calls are TRBV5-1 and TRBJ2-1, with D tentatively TRBD1 (6 bases). The CDR3 DNA follows: TGCGCCAGCAGCTTGAGGACAGCCTCCTACAATGAGCAGTTCTTC. Its protein product is CASSLRTASYNEQFF.